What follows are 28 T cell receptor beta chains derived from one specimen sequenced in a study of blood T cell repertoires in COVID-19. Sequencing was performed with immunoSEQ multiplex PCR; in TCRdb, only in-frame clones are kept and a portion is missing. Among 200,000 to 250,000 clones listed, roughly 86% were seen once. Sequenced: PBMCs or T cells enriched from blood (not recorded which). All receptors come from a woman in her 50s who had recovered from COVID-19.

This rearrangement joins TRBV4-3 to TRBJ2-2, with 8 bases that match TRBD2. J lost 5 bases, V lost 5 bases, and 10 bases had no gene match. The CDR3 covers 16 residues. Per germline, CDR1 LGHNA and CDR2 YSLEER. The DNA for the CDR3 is TGCGCCAGCAGCACTAGAGCGGGAGTTGGTACCGGGGAGCTGTTTTTT. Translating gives CASSTRAGVGTGELFF.

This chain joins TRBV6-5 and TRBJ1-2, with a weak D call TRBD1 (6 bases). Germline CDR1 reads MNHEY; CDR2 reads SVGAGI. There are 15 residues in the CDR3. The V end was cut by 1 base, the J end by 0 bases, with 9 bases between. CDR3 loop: CASSYFRGSNYGYTF. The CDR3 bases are TGTGCCAGCAGTTACTTCAGGGGCTCTAACTATGGCTACACCTTC.

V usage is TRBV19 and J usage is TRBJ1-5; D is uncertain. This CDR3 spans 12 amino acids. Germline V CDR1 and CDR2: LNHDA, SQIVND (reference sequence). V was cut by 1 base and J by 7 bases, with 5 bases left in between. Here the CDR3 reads CASSIGQQPQHF. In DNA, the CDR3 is TGTGCCAGTAGTATAGGACAACAGCCCCAGCATTTT.

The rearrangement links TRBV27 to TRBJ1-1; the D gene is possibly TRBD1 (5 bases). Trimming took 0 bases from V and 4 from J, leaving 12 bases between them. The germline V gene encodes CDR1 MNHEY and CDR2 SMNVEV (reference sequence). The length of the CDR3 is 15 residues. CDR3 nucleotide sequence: TGTGCCAGCAGTTTATCCCGGGGGTCCCCCACTGAAGCTTTCTTT. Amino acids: CASSLSRGSPTEAFF.

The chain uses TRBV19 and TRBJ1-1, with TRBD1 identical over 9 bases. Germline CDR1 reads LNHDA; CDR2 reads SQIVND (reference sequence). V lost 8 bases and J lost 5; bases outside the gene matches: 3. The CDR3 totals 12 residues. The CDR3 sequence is CASETGGTEAFF. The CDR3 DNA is TGTGCCAGTGAGACAGGGGGAACTGAAGCTTTCTTT.

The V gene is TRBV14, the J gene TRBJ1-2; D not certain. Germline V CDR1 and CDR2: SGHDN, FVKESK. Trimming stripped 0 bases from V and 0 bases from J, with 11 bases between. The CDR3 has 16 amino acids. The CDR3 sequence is CASSQDSGFANYGYTF. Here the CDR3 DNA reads TGTGCCAGCAGCCAAGATTCCGGGTTTGCTAACTATGGCTACACCTTC.

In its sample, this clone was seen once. CDR3 DNA: TGTGCCAGCAGCTCGACCTATTGGAGGGCTTTCTTT. It specifies CASSSTYWRAFF. V usage is TRBV7-2 and J usage is TRBJ1-1; D remains ambiguous. The germline CDR1 and CDR2 sequences are SGHTA and FQGNSA. V shed 4 bases and J shed 11 bases, with 14 bases lying between them. The CDR3 has 12 amino acids. The entire variable domain, with the rest obtained from reference TRBV7-2 and TRBJ1-1, is as follows: GAGVSQSPSNKVTEKGKDVELRCDPISGHTALYWYRQSLGQGLEFLIYFQGNSAPDKSGLPSDRFSAERTGGSVSTLTIQRTQQEDSAVYLCASSSTYWRAFFGQGTRLTVV.

DNA of the CDR3: TGTGCCAGCAGCTTAGAACCCCAGGGGGCGGGCAATGAGCAGTTCTTC. Translated: CASSLEPQGAGNEQFF. The V gene is TRBV11-2, the J gene TRBJ2-1, with TRBD1 identical over 8 bases. Trimming cost V 0 bases and J 6 bases; bases outside gene matches: 7. From germline, CDR1 is SGHAT and CDR2 FQNNGV. The CDR3 runs to 16 residues.

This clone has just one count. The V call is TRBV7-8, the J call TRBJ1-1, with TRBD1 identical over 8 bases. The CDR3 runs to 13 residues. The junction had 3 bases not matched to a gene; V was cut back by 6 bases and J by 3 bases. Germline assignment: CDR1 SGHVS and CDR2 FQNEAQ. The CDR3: CASSQDRDTEAFF. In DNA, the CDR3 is TGTGCCAGCAGTCAGGACAGGGACACTGAAGCTTTCTTT.

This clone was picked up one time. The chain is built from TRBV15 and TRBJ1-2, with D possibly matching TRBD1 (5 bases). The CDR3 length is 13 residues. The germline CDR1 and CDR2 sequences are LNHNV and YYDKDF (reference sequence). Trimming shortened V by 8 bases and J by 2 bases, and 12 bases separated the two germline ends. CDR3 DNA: TGTGCCACCGACAGTGGAAACAACTATGGCTACACCTTC. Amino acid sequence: CATDSGNNYGYTF.

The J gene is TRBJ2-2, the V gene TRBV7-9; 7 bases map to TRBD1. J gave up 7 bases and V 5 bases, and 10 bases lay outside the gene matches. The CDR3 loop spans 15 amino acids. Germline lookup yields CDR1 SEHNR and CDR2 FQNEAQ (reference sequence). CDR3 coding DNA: TGTGCCAGCAGCACCTCGGACAGGTTGGTCGGGGAGCTGTTTTTT. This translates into CASSTSDRLVGELFF.

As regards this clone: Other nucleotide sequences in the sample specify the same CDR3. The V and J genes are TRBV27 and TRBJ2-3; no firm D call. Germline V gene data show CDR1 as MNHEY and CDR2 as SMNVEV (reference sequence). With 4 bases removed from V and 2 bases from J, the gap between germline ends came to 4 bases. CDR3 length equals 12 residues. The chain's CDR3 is CASSSNTDTQYF. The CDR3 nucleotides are TGTGCCAGCAGTTCTAACACAGATACGCAGTATTTT.

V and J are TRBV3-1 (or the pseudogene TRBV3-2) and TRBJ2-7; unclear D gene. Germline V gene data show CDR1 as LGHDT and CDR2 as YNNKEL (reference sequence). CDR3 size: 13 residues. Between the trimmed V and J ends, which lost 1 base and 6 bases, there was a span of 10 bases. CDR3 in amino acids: CASSQGYGGEQYF. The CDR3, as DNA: TGTGCCAGCAGCCAAGGGTATGGCGGCGAGCAGTACTTC.

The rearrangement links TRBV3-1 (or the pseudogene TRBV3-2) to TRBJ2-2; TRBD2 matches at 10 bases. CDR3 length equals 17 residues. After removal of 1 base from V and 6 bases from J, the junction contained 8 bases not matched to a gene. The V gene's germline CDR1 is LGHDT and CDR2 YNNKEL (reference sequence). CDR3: CASSQGSRLAGAGELFF. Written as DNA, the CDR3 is TGTGCCAGCAGCCAAGGTAGCCGGCTAGCGGGAGCCGGGGAGCTGTTTTTT.

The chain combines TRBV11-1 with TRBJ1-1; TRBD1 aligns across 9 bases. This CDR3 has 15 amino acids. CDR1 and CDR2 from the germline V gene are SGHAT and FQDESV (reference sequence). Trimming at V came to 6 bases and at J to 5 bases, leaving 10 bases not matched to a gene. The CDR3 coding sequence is TGTGCCAGCAGACCCGGGACAGGGTTCGTGACTGAAGCTTTCTTT. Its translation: CASRPGTGFVTEAFF.

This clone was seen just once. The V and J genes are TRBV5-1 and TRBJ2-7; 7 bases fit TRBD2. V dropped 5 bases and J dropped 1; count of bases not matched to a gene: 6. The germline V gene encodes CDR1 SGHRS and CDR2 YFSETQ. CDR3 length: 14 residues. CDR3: CASRTGTTSYEQYF. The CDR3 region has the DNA TGCGCCAGCAGAACCGGGACTACTTCCTACGAGCAGTACTTC.

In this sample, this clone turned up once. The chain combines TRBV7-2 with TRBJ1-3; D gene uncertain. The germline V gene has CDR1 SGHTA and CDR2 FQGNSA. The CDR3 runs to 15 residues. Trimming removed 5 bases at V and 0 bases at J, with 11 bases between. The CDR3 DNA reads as TGTGCCAGCAGCCTGAATTTCTACTCTGGAAACACCATATATTTT. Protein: CASSLNFYSGNTIYF.

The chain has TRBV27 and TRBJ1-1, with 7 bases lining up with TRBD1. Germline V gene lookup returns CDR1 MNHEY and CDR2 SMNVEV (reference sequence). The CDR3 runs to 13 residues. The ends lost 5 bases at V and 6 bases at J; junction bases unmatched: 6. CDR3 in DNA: TGTGCCAGCAGTACCAGACAGGGCTCTGAAGCTTTCTTT. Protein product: CASSTRQGSEAFF.

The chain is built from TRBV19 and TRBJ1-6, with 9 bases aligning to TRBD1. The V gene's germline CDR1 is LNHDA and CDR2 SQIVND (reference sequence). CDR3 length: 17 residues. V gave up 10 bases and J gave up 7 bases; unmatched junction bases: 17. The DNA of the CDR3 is TGTGCCACTAGCCGGCAGGGGGCTGGACAGGGGAATTCACCCCTCCACTTT. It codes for CATSRQGAGQGNSPLHF.

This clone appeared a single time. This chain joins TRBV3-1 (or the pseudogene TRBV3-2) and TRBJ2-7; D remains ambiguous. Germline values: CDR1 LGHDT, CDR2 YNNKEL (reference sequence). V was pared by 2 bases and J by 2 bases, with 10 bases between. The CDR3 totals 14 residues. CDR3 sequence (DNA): TGTGCCAGCAGCCAACAGTTTATGGCCTACGAGCAGTACTTC. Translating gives CASSQQFMAYEQYF.

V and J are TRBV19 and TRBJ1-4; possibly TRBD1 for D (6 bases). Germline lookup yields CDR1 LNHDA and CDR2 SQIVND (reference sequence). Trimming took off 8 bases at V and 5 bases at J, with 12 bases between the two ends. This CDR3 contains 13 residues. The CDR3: CASRRTANEKLFF. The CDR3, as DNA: TGTGCCAGTCGTAGGACAGCAAATGAAAAACTGTTTTTT.

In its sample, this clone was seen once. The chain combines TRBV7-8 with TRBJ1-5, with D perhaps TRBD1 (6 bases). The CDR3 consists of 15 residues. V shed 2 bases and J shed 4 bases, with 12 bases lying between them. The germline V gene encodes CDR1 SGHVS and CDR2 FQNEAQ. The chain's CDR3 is CASSLLTGTNQPQHF. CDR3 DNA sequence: TGTGCCAGCAGCTTATTAACAGGGACGAATCAGCCCCAGCATTTT.

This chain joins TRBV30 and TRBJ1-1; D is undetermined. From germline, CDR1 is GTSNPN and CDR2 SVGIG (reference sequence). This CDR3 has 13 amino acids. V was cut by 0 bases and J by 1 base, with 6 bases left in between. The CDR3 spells CAWSVLRNTEAFF. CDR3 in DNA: TGTGCCTGGAGTGTACTCCGGAACACTGAAGCTTTCTTT.

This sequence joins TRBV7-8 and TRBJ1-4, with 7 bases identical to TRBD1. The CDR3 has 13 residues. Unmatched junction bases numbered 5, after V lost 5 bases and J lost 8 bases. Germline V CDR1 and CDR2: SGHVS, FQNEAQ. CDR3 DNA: TGTGCCAGCAGCCGACAGGGTCGGGAAAAACTGTTTTTT. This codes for CASSRQGREKLFF.

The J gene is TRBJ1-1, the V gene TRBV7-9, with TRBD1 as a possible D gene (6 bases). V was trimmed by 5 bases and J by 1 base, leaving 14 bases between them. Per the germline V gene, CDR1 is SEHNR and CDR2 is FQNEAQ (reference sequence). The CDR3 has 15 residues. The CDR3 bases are TGTGCCAGCAGCCAGGGGCGGACCTGGAACACTGAAGCTTTCTTT. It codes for CASSQGRTWNTEAFF.

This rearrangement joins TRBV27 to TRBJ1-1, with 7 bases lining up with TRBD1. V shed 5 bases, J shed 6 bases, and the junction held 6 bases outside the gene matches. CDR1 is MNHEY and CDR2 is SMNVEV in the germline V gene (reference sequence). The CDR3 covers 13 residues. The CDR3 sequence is CASSVQGYSEAFF. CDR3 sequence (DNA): TGTGCCAGCAGTGTACAGGGGTATTCTGAAGCTTTCTTT.

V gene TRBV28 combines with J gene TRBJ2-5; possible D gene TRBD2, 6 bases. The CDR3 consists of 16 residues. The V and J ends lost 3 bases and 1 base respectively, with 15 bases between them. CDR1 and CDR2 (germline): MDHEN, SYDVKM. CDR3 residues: CASSLGGVGGQETQYF. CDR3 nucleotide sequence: TGTGCCAGCAGTTTGGGTGGGGTGGGGGGCCAAGAGACCCAGTACTTC.

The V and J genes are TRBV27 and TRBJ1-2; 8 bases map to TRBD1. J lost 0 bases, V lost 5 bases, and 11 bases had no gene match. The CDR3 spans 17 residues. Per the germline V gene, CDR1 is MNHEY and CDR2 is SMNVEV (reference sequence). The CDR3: CASSAMGTGRTNYGYTF. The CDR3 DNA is TGTGCCAGCAGTGCTATGGGGACAGGCCGGACTAACTATGGCTACACCTTC.